This TCR beta chain is drawn from a study of shared clonotypes between healthy human individuals. Overall study results and limits: Apart from blood, nothing was sampled; tissue repertoires likely differ.

Clones were sequenced by immunoSEQ multiplex PCR, and TCRdb holds only the in-frame ones, with some missing. The table includes fewer than 1.8 million clones, around 98.5% detected once. V gave up 2 bases and J gave up 3 bases, with 12 bases separating them. CDR1 and CDR2 (germline): SGHNT, YYREEE (reference sequence). The CDR3 loop spans 15 amino acids. Turning to this clone: Its antigen is undetermined.

The TCR comes from a man under 40 in good health. Sequenced sample: naive CD4+ T cells sorted from blood. Described subset: CD45RA+ positively selected. The chain recombines TRBV5-4 with TRBJ1-5, with a weak D call TRBD1 (6 bases). The CDR3 DNA reads as TGTGCCAGCAGCTTTGGCGGACAGATCAATCAGCCCCAGCATTTT. Encoded protein: CASSFGGQINQPQHF.